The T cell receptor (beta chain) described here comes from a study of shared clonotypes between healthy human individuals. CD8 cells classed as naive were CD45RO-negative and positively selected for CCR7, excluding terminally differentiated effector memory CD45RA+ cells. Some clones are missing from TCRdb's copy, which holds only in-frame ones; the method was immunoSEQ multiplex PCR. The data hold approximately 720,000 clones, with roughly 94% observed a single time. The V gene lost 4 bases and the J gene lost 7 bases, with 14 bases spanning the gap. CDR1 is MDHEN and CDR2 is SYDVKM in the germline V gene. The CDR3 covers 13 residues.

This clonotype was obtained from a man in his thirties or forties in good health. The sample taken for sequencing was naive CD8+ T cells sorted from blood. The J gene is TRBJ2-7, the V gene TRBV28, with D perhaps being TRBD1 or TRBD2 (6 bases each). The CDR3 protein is CASSWARRGEQYF. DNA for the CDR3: TGTGCCAGCAGTTGGGCCCGGAGGGGGGAGCAGTACTTC.